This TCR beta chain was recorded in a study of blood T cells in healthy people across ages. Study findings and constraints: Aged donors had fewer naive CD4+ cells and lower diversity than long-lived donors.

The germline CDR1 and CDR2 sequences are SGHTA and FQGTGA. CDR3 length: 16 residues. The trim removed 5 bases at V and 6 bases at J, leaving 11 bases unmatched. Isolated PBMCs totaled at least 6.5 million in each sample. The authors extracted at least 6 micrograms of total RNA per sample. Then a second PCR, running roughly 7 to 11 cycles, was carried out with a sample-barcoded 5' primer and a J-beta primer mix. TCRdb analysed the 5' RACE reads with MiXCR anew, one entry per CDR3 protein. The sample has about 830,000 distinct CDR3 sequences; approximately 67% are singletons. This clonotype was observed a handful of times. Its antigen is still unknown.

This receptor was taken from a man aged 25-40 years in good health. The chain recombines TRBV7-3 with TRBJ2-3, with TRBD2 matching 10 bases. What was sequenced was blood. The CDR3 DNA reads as TGTGCCAGCAGCCTGCGGATAGCGGGGGGCTTGGATACGCAGTATTTT. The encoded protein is CASSLRIAGGLDTQYF.